The source of this TCR beta chain is a study of immune evolution from preneoplasia to lung adenocarcinoma. The CDR3 runs 15 residues. V dropped 0 bases and J dropped 6 bases, with 14 bases sitting between them. Germline V gene lookup returns CDR1 SGHDT and CDR2 YYEEEE. After pathologic assessment, macro-dissection selected premalignant or tumor cells for extraction. Sequencing was performed with immunoSEQ multiplex PCR; in TCRdb, only in-frame clones are kept and a portion is missing. Of some 11,000 clones listed, under 90% were seen once; the top ten hold about 1.7%. The sample taken for sequencing was FFPE minimally invasive lung adenocarcinoma tissue. This chain joins TRBV5-6 and TRBJ2-3; TRBD2 is a possible D gene (5 bases). This TCR derives from an older person with lung adenocarcinoma. CDR3 protein: CASSLAWSSQDTQYF. The CDR3 region has the DNA TGTGCCAGCAGCTTGGCGTGGTCTAGCCAGGATACGCAGTATTTT. Using reference TRBV5-6 and TRBJ2-3 for the parts outside the CDR3, the full variable domain is DAGVTQSPTHLIKTRGQQVTLRCSPKSGHDTVSWYQQALGQGPQFIFQYYEEEERQRGNFPDRFSGHQFPNYSSELNVNALLLGDSALYLCASSLAWSSQDTQYFGPGTRLTVL.